This is a list of T cell receptor beta chains from one sample in a study of human T cells and chemical hapten exposure. MiXCR, run by TCRdb on the RACE reads, gives a single entry per CDR3 protein. The sample consists of about 110,000 distinct CDR3 sequences, 9.5% to 15% of them appearing once. Sequences were derived from whole blood, sampled in connection with sensitization to the hapten diphenylcyclopropenone (DPC). These receptors originate from a woman between 45 and 65 years old with alopecia areata. Some clones in this sample may be carry-over from other donors' samples. CDR3s include the opening cysteine and the closing phenylalanine or tryptophan. Clone size appears in some rows only: once, few, many, or a class for an expanded clone.

abundance,j_gene,v_gene,CDR3aa
few,TRBJ2-7,TRBV20-1,CSARRSSGGPGYF
NA,TRBJ2-1,TRBV18,CASSPRRESDNEQFF
many,TRBJ2-1,TRBV4-2,CASSRWGENEQFF
NA,TRBJ1-2,TRBV14,CASSQTLSGYTF
many,TRBJ1-6,TRBV7-9,CASSLARQGSSPLHF
NA,TRBJ2-3,TRBV28,CASGIAGFGGTDTQYF
NA,TRBJ2-7,TRBV7-9,CASSPRRAGVSSYEQYF
few,TRBJ2-3,TRBV4-2,CASSNSYGGSPSTDTQYF
many,TRBJ2-7,TRBV6-2/TRBV6-3,CASSRPFAVSYEQYF
NA,TRBJ2-1,TRBV28,CASSQPRLALYNEQFF
many,TRBJ2-1,TRBV12-3/TRBV12-4,CASSLAGAPSYNEQFF
NA,TRBJ2-5,TRBV5-1,CASQTEETQYF
many,TRBJ2-7,TRBV2,CASSEAGSGEQYF
many,TRBJ2-7,TRBV28,CASSSGTYEQYF
many,TRBJ2-7,TRBV29-1,CSVTDPHRGETYEQYF
few,TRBJ1-1,TRBV6-5,CASSYNRNANTEAFF
NA,TRBJ2-3,TRBV12-3/TRBV12-4,CASGRGSDTQYF
NA,TRBJ2-1,TRBV28,CASSPGEVSYNEQFF
NA,TRBJ1-1,TRBV28,CAGQLGGNTEAFF
few,TRBJ1-1,TRBV5-1,CASSFGLGPGMNTEAFF
few,TRBJ1-1,TRBV18,CATRIGGAGDTEAFF
NA,TRBJ2-6,TRBV2,CASSASLAGDSGANVLTF
NA,TRBJ2-1,TRBV6-1,CASRFGLASSYNEQFF
NA,TRBJ1-5,TRBV6-2/TRBV6-3,CASSYTGTQPQHF
few,TRBJ2-1,TRBV7-7,CASSLGSGPPYNEQFF
NA,TRBJ2-3,TRBV6-5,CASSTGMGDTQYF
few,TRBJ2-3,TRBV18,CASSPPNGGGTDTQYF
NA,TRBJ1-1,TRBV7-9,CASSLVSPNTEAFF
NA,TRBJ2-3,TRBV27,CASSFQGDIIDTQYF
NA,TRBJ1-1,TRBV6-5,CASSYSSVLNTEAFF
many,TRBJ1-5,TRBV6-2/TRBV6-3,CASSSGNQPQHF
NA,TRBJ1-2,TRBV2,CASSDRGRSDYGYTF
few,TRBJ1-1,TRBV5-5,CASSRGLLGETEAFF
NA,TRBJ1-4,TRBV6-6,CASGRDGFNEKLFF
NA,TRBJ1-1,TRBV18,CASSPTTGSMGTEAFF
NA,TRBJ2-7,TRBV28,CASSFSGPLYEQYF
few,TRBJ2-7,TRBV7-2,CASSPDRGSYEQYF
many,TRBJ2-1,TRBV5-5,CASSLAYNEQFF
few,TRBJ2-3,TRBV7-8,CASSLGGTSGGPSTDTQYF
NA,TRBJ2-3,TRBV4-2,CASSQVTSGGDTQYF
few,TRBJ1-2,TRBV2,CASGGDSLYGYTF
few,TRBJ1-6,TRBV15,CATSRDVRAPLHF
many,TRBJ2-3,TRBV6-5,CASSYSWLAGVTQYF
many,TRBJ1-3,TRBV12-3/TRBV12-4,CASSLADSSGNTIYF
many,TRBJ2-5,TRBV5-4,CASSLPSQETQYF
few,TRBJ2-5,TRBV7-2,CASSFGGQRETQYF
few,TRBJ2-7,TRBV20-1,CSARAGGLGEQYF
few,TRBJ2-7,TRBV20-1,CSAIRNRYEQYF
many,TRBJ2-1,TRBV12-5,CASGSRLDEQFF